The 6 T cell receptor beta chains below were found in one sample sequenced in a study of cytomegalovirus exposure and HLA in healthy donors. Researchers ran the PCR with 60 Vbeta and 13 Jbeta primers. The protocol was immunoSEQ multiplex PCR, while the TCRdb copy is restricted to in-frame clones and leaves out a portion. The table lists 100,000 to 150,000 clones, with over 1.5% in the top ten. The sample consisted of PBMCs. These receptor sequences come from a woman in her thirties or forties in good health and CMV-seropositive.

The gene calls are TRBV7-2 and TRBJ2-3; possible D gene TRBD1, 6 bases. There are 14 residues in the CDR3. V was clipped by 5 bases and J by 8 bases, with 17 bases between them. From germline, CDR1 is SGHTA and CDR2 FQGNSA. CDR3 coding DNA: TGTGCCAGCAGCATCGTCGACAGGCTAAGTACGCAGTATTTT. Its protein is CASSIVDRLSTQYF.

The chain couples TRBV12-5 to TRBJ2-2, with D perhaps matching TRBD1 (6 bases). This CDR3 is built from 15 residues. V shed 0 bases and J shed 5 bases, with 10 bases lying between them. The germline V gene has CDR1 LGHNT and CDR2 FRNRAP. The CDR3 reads CASGLVQGSTGELFF. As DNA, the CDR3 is TGTGCTAGTGGTTTGGTGCAGGGGTCTACCGGGGAGCTGTTTTTT.

The CDR3: CASSRQTGSGETQYF. The CDR3 coding sequence is TGTGCCAGCAGCCGCCAGACAGGGTCGGGAGAGACCCAGTACTTC. V is TRBV5-4 and J is TRBJ2-5, with 7 bases aligning to TRBD1. Trimming cost V 4 bases and J 4 bases; bases outside gene matches: 10. Germline V gene sequence: CDR1 SGHNT, CDR2 YYREEE (reference sequence). CDR3 size: 15 residues.

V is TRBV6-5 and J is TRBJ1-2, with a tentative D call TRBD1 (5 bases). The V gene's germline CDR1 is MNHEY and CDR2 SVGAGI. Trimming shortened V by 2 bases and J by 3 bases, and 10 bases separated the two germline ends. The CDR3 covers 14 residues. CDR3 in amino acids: CASSYAQGYYGYTF. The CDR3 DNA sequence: TGTGCCAGCAGTTACGCGCAGGGCTACTATGGCTACACCTTC.

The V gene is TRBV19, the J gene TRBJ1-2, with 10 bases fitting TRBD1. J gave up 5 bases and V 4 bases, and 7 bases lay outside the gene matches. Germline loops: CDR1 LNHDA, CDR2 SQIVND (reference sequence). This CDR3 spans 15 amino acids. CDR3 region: CASSTPPGQGYGYTF. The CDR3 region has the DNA TGTGCCAGTAGTACCCCCCCGGGACAGGGGTATGGCTACACCTTC.

DNA of the CDR3: TGTGCCTGGAGTCCCAACTCTGGGGCCAACGTCCTGACTTTC. It translates to CAWSPNSGANVLTF. The chain recombines TRBV30 with TRBJ2-6; D call uncertain. Trimming took off 2 bases at V and 0 bases at J, with 5 bases between the two ends. The length of the CDR3 is 14 residues. Germline lookup yields CDR1 GTSNPN and CDR2 SVGIG (reference sequence).